This TCR beta chain was sequenced during a study of shared clonotypes between healthy human individuals (dated by TCRdb to about 2020). In terms of the full investigation: Two women and a few men aged 18 to 49 years were included in the cohort. For each donor, CD4 naive and CD4 memory were each run on three plates, CD8 naive on two plates, and CD8 memory on one plate. To estimate repertoire size and how much clonotype sharing occurs between individuals, the study deeply sequenced the blood TCR repertoires of about five healthy adults. To increase sequencing depth and limit assay-specific biases, TCR repertoire library preparation and sequencing were carried out by different laboratories using diverse techniques. Per donor, leukapheresis produced somewhere between about 0.94 and 9.5 billion PBMCs.

The paper as a whole reports these results and caveats: Rarefaction of sorted-subset datasets indicated incomplete sequencing despite the large sequencing depth. The small number of donors limited the genetic and exposure-history diversity represented. Approximately 5% of naive CD4, 3.5% of naive CD8, roughly 2.4% of memory CD4, and roughly 0.4% of memory CD8 clonotypes were shared across several donors. Only blood was sampled, and tissue TCR repertoires likely differ from those in blood. Naive subsets generally had larger estimated clonotype richness than memory subsets did. Compared with non-shared clonotypes, clonotypes shared by all four sorted-subset donors had higher generation probabilities. Based on pairwise subsampling, the degree of clonotype sharing among donors was expected to be affected by sequencing depth.

CDR1 and CDR2, per the germline V gene (reference sequence), are SEHNR and FQNEAQ. V drops 3 bases and J drops 3 bases, leaving 11 bases in between. The CDR3 measures 15 amino acids from cysteine to phenylalanine. Left in the record is the CDR3 DNA by itself, 45 bases read in frame from the first base. Using the deep immunoSEQ assay, TCR CDR3 regions were amplified from genomic DNA by multiplex PCR. Extracted genomic DNA from each cell subset was spread evenly across all wells of several immunoSEQ 96-well plates, with each plate serving as a replicate. For sorted subsets, each replicate PCR was loaded with 200 ng genomic DNA, equivalent to 30,000 or so T cell genomes. The purified libraries were quantified using a Qubit 3.0 fluorometer, sized with a Bioanalyzer 2100, and then quantified again using the KAPA Library Quantification kit. Every immunoSEQ 96-well plate was sequenced on a separate single-read 150-cycle Illumina NextSeq 550 flow cell. Processing in the source paper ran as follows. Because the immunoSEQ output included only junctional sequences and no quality scores, the filtering could not be the same as the filtering used for full-length reads. Sequences were annotated with PyIR, a Python wrapper for IgBLAST v1.9, and V/J genes and CDR3 were assigned using IMGT germline references. Reads were removed for weak V/J assignments (E-value above 1e-6), missing CDR3, stop codons, out-of-frame junctions, or ambiguous translated residues. V3J clonotypes were defined as sequences sharing an identical inferred V gene, J gene, and CDR3 amino acid sequence. The percentage overlap between two repertoires was calculated by dividing the number of shared unique clonotypes by the size of the smaller repertoire. Repertoire richness was assessed with RTK rarefaction, the Chao1 estimator, and Recon v2.1 estimates of unobserved clonotypes. Generation probabilities for all TCRbeta clonotypes obtained by the gDNA method from a handful of donors were computed using OLGA. This is the immuneACCESS table as TCRdb keeps it, with only in-frame sequences that have V and J called. A part of the clones is gone; compared with another copy, unresolved V genes explain less than half, and the rest is unexplained. The D gene and trimming were derived from the DNA, and the V and J assignments and clone size from that table. The sample table lists about 2 million clones, 85% to 95% of them with a count of one. In total, the top ten clones hold about 0.13% of the sample.

Of note for this clone: Its cognate antigen has yet to be identified. Base qualities are missing; no much larger clone stands one base away.

Healthy HIV-negative adults with no recently reported acute infections or vaccinations were included as donors. All donors were Caucasian adults living in Nashville, Tennessee, USA. CD4+ T cells were enriched by magnetic negative selection, after which naive cells were positively selected on CD45RA and the negative fraction was taken as the memory subset. Blood was collected by leukapheresis, and PBMCs were isolated by Ficoll-Histopaque density gradient centrifugation and then cryopreserved in liquid nitrogen vapor phase. Analytical flow cytometry was used to check the purity and quantity of every magnetically sorted T cell population. Genomic DNA was isolated from every sorted fraction and measured by UV absorbance on a Nanodrop 2000c.

This TCR was sampled from a man aged 18-30 years in good health. This chain is built from TRBV7-9 and TRBJ2-2; the D segment could be TRBD2, given 5 matching bases. The sample was naive CD4+ T cells sorted from blood. Taken with the paper, the label for cell subset or site translates to: CD45RA+ positively selected. This receptor has the CDR3 CASSFLGMDTGELFF. The bases read TGTGCCAGCAGCTTCCTCGGGATGGACACCGGGGAGCTGTTTTTT.